The subject of this entry is one T cell receptor (beta chain). Its antigen remains unidentified. Sequenced by immunoSEQ multiplex PCR; TCRdb stores in-frame clones only, minus some. The sample includes tens of thousands of clones, just under 90% of them seen just once. The data were taken from a study of T cell responses to AZD1222 COVID-19 vaccine. General study results and limits: Females outnumbered males among donors, who were mostly white British; clonal diversity was possibly underestimated. Targets within unmutated variant regions were reportedly found for nearly half of spike-specific TCRs.

The CDR3 consists of 11 residues. The V end lost 3 bases, the J end lost 4 bases, and 6 bases lay between the germline ends. Per the germline V gene, CDR1 is DFQATT and CDR2 is SNEGSKA (reference sequence). This TCR derives from an adult in good health. The source was peripheral blood, collected on day 0 of AZD1222 vaccination. The chain has TRBV20-1 and TRBJ1-1, with D unresolved. CDR3 sequence: CSASRRTEAFF. CDR3 nucleotides: TGCAGTGCTAGTAGGCGCACTGAAGCTTTCTTT.